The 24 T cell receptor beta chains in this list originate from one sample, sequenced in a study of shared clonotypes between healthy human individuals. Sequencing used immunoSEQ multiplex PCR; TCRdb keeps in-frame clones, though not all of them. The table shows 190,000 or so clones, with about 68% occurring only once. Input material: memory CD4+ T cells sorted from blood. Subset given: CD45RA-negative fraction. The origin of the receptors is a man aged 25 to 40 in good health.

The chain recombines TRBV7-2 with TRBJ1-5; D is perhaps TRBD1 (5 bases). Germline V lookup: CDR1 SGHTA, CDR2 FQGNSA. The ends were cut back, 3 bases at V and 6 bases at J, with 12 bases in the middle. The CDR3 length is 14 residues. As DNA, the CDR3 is TGTGCCAGCAGCTTTGCGGGGGAGGGTCAGCCCCAGCATTTT. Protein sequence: CASSFAGEGQPQHF.

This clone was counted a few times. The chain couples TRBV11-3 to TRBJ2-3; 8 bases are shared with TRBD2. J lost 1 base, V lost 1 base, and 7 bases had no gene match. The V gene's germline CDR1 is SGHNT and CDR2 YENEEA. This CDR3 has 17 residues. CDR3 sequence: CASSLVKRREGTDTQYF. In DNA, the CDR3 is TGTGCCAGCAGCTTAGTAAAGAGGCGGGAGGGCACAGATACGCAGTATTTT.

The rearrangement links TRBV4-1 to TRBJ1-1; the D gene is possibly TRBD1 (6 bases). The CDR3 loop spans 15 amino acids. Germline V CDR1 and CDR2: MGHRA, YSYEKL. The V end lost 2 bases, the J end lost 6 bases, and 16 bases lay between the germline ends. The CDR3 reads CASSQIPDSAAEAFF. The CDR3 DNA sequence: TGCGCCAGCAGCCAAATACCGGACAGCGCGGCTGAAGCTTTCTTT.

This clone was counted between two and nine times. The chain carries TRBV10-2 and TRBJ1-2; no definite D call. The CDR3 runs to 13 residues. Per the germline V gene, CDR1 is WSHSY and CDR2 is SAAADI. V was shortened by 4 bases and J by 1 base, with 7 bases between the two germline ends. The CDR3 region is CASSGTFNYGYTF. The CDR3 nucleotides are TGCGCCAGCAGTGGGACCTTTAACTATGGCTACACCTTC.

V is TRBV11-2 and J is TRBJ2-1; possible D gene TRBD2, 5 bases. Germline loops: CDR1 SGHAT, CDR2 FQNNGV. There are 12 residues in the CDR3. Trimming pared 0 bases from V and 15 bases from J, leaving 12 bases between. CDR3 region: CASSLDWGVGFF. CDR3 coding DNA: TGTGCCAGCAGCTTAGATTGGGGAGTTGGGTTCTTC. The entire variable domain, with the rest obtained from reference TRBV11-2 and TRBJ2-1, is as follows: EAGVAQSPRYKIIEKRQSVAFWCNPISGHATLYWYQQILGQGPKLLIQFQNNGVVDDSQLPKDRFSAERLKGVDSTLKIQPAKLEDSAVYLCASSLDWGVGFFGPGTRLTVL.

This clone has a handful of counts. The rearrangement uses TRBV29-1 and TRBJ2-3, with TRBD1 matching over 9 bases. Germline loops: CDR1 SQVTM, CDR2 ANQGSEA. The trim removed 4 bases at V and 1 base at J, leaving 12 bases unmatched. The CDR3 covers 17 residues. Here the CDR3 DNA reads TGCAGCGTTGTGGTGGGGAACAGGGGGCGCGGCACAGATACGCAGTATTTT. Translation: CSVVVGNRGRGTDTQYF.

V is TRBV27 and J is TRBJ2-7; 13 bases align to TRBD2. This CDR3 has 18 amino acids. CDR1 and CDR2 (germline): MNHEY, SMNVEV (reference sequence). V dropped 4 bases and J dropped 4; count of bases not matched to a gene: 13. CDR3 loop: CASSSHGLAGAVRYEQYF. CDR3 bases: TGTGCCAGCAGTTCACACGGACTAGCGGGAGCAGTTAGGTACGAGCAGTACTTC.

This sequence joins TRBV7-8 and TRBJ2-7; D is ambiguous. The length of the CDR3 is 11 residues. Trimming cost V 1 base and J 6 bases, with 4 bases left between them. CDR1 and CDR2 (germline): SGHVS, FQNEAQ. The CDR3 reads CASSLGREQYF. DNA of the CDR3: TGTGCCAGCAGCTTAGGGCGCGAGCAGTACTTC.

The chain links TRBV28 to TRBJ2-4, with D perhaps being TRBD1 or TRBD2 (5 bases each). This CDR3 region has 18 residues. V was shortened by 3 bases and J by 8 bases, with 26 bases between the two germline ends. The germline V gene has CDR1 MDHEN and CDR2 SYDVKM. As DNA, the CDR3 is TGTGCCAGCAGTTTCACAAAGTTGTGGGACCCTAGCCGGGACATTCAGTACTTC. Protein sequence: CASSFTKLWDPSRDIQYF.

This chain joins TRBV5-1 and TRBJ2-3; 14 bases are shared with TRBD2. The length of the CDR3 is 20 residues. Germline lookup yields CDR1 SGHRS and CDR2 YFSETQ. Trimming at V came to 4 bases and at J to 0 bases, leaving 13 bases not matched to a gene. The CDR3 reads CASSTLLRTSGRWSTDTQYF. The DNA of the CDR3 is TGCGCCAGCAGCACCCTTCTGAGGACTAGCGGGAGGTGGAGCACAGATACGCAGTATTTT.

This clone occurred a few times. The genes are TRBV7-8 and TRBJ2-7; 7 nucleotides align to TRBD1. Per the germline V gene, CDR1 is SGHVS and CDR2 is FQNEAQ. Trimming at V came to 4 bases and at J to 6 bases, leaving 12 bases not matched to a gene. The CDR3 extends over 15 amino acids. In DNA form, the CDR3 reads TGTGCCAGCAGCTCCCAGGGGGTGGGAGCGCGCGAGCAGTACTTC. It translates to CASSSQGVGAREQYF.

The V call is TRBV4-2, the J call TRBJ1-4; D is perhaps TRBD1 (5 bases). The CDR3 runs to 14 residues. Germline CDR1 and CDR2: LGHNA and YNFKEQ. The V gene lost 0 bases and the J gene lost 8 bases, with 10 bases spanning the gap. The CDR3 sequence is CASSQDPRDEKLFF. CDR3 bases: TGTGCCAGCAGCCAAGATCCTAGGGACGAAAAACTGTTTTTT.

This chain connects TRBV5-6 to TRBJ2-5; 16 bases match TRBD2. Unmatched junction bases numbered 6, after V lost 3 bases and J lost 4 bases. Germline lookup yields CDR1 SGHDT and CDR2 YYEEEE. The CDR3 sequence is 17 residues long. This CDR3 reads CASSWGLAGGPGETQYF. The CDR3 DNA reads TGTGCCAGCAGCTGGGGACTAGCGGGAGGGCCCGGAGAGACCCAGTACTTC.

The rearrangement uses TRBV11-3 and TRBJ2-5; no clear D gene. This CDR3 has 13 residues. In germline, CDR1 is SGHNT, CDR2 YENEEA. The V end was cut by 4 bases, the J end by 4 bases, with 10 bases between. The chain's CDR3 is CASSSLGTETQYF. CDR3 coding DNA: TGTGCCAGCAGCTCCCTAGGCACAGAGACCCAGTACTTC.

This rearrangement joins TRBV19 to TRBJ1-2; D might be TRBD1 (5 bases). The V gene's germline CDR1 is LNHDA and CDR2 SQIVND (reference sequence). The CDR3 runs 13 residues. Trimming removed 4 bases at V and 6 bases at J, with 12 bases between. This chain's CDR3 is CASSTSETDGYTF. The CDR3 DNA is TGTGCCAGTAGTACCTCCGAGACAGATGGCTACACCTTC. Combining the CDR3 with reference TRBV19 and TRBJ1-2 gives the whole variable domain DGGITQSPKYLFRKEGQNVTLSCEQNLNHDAMYWYRQDPGQGLRLIYYSQIVNDFQKGDIAEGYSVSREKKESFPLTVTSAQKNPTAFYLCASSTSETDGYTFGSGTRLTVV.

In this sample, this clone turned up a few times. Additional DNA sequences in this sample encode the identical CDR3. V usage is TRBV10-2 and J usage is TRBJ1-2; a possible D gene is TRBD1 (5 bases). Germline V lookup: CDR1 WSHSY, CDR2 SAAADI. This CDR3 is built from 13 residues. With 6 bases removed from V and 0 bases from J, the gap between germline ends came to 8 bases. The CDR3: CASRGRANYGYTF. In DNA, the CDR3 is TGCGCCAGCAGAGGCAGGGCTAACTATGGCTACACCTTC.

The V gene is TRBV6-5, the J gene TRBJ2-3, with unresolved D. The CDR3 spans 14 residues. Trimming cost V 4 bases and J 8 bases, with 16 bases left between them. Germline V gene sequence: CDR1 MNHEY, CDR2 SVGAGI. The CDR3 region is CASSSPLPPGTQYF. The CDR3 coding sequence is TGTGCCAGCAGTTCCCCCCTCCCCCCGGGTACGCAGTATTTT.

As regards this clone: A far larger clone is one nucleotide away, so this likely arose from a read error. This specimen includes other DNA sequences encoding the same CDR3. As DNA, the CDR3 is TGCAGCGTACTAGGCGGGACAGGGTCTAATGAGCAATTCTTC. This gives the protein CSVLGGTGSNEQFF. The chain uses TRBV29-1 and TRBJ2-1, with 9 nucleotides matching TRBD1. CDR1 is SQVTM and CDR2 is ANQGSEA in the germline V gene. The CDR3 loop spans 14 amino acids.

The CDR3 is CASSQKRAYGYTF. CDR3 coding DNA: TGTGCCAGCAGCCAAAAGCGGGCCTATGGCTACACCTTC. The V and J genes are TRBV14 and TRBJ1-2; D is uncertain. The CDR3 runs to 13 residues. With 2 bases removed from V and 4 bases from J, the gap between germline ends came to 8 bases. Germline lookup yields CDR1 SGHDN and CDR2 FVKESK.

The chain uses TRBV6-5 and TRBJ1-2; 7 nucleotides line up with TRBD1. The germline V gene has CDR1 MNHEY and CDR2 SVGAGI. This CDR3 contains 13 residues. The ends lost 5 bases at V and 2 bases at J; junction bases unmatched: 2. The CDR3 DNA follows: TGTGCCAGCAGTCCGACAGGGAACTATGGCTACACCTTC. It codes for CASSPTGNYGYTF.

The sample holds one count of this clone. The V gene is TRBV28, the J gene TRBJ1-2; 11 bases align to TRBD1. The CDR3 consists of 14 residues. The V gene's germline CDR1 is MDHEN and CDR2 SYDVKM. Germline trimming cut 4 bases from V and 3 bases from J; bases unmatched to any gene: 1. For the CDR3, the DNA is TGTGCCAGCAGTTCGGGACAGGGGGACTATGGCTACACCTTC. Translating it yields CASSSGQGDYGYTF.

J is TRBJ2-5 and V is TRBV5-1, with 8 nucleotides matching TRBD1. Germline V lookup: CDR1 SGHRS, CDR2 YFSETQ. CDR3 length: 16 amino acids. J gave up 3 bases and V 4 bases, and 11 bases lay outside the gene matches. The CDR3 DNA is TGCGCCAGCAGCCCGGATTGGGGACAGGAAAAAGAGACCCAGTACTTC. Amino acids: CASSPDWGQEKETQYF.

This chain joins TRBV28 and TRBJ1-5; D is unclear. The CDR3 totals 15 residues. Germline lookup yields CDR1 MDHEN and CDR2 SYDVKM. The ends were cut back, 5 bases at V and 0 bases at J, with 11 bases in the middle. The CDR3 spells CASSPPPYSNQPQHF. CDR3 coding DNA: TGTGCCAGCAGTCCCCCTCCCTATAGCAATCAGCCCCAGCATTTT.

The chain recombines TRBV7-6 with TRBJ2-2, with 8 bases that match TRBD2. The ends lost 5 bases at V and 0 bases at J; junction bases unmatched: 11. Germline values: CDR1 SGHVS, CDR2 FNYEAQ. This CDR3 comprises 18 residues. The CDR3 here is CASSPRNIAGPNTGELFF. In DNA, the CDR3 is TGTGCCAGCAGCCCACGCAACATAGCGGGGCCGAACACCGGGGAGCTGTTTTTT.